This T cell receptor beta chain was profiled in a study of blood T cell repertoires in COVID-19. Study-level background: Researchers got acute and convalescent COVID-19 samples from the United States, Italy and Spain.

In the original workflow: Nucleated cell number was recorded as an estimate derived from reference gene primer amplification. Clones were sequenced by immunoSEQ multiplex PCR, and TCRdb holds only the in-frame ones, with some missing. The D gene and trimming were derived from the DNA, and the V and J assignments and clone size from that table. This table holds fewer than 200,000 clones, over 65% found once. Cohort placement rested on clinical history that participants reported themselves. With 4 bases removed from V and 1 base from J, the gap between germline ends came to 11 bases. Per the germline V gene, CDR1 is SGHNT and CDR2 is YYREEE (reference sequence). This CDR3 has 14 amino acids.

Material for sequencing was PBMCs or T cells enriched from blood (not recorded which). The V gene is TRBV5-4, the J gene TRBJ2-5; TRBD1 is a possible D gene (6 bases). The clonotype comes from a woman aged 45-65 years who had recovered from COVID-19. CDR3: CASSDLDSQETQYF. The CDR3 DNA reads TGTGCCAGCAGCGACCTGGACAGCCAAGAGACCCAGTACTTC. Based on the CDR3 plus reference TRBV5-4 and TRBJ2-5, the full variable domain is ETGVTQSPTHLIKTRGQQVTLRCSSQSGHNTVSWYQQALGQGPQFIFQYYREEENGRGNFPPRFSGLQFPNYSSELNVNALELDDSALYLCASSDLDSQETQYFGPGTRLLVL.